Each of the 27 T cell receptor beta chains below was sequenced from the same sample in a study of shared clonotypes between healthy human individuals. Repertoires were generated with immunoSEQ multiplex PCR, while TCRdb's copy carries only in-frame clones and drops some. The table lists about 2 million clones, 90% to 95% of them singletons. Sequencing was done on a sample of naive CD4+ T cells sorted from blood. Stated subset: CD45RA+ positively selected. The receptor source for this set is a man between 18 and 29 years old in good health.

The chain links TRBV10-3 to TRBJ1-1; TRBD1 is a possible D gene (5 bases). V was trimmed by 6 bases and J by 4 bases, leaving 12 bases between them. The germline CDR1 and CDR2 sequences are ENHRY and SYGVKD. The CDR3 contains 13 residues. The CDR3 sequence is CAIRGAGSTEAFF. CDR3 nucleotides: TGTGCCATCAGAGGCGCAGGGAGCACTGAAGCTTTCTTT.

CDR3 in DNA: TGTGCCAGCAGCTTATGGTTTCGGGGAGGTTCACCCCTCCACTTT. This encodes CASSLWFRGGSPLHF. This chain uses TRBV11-2 with TRBJ1-6; no clear D. V was pared by 2 bases and J by 9 bases, with 14 bases between. Per the germline V gene, CDR1 is SGHAT and CDR2 is FQNNGV. The CDR3 consists of 15 residues.

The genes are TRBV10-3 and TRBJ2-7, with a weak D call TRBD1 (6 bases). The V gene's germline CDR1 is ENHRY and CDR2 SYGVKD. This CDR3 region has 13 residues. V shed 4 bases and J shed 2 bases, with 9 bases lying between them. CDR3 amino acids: CAISAQGPYEQYF. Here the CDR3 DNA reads TGTGCCATCAGTGCCCAGGGGCCCTACGAGCAGTACTTC.

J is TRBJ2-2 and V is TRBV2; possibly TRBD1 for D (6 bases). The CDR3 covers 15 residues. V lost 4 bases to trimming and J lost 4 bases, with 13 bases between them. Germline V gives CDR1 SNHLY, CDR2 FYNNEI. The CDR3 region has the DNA TGTGCCAGCAGTGTTTTCACAGGGCCCACCGGGGAGCTGTTTTTT. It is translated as CASSVFTGPTGELFF.

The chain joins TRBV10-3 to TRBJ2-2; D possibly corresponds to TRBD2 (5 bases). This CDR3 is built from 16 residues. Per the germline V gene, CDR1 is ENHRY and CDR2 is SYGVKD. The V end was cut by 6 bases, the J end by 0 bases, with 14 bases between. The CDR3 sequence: CAIREAGNANTGELFF. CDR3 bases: TGTGCCATCAGGGAGGCGGGCAACGCGAACACCGGGGAGCTGTTTTTT.

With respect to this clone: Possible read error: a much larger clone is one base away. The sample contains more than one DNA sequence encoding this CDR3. The DNA for the CDR3 is TGCGCCAGCAGTGAAGCGCTTACCAGCTACGAGCAGTACTTC. Its translation: CASSEALTSYEQYF. The V and J genes are TRBV2 and TRBJ2-7; no firm D call. The CDR3 totals 14 residues. From germline, CDR1 is SNHLY and CDR2 FYNNEI.

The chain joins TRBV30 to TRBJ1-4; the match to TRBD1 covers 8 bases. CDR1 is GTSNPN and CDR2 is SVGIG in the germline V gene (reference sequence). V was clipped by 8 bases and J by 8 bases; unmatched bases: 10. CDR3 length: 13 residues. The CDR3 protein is CALTQGGQEKLFF. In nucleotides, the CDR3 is TGTGCCCTCACACAGGGGGGTCAGGAAAAACTGTTTTTT.

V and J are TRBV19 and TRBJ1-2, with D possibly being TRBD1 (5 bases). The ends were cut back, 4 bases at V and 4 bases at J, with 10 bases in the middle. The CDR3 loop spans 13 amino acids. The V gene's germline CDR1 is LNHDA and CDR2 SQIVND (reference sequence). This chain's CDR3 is CASSNRNSYGYTF. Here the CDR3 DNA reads TGTGCCAGTAGTAACAGGAACTCCTATGGCTACACCTTC.

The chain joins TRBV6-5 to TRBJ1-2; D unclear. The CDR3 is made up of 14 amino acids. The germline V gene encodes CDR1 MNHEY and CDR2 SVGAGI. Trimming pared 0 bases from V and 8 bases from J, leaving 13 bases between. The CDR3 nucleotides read TGTGCCAGCAGTTACTCGCCACCGGCCCAGGGCTACACCTTC. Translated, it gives CASSYSPPAQGYTF.

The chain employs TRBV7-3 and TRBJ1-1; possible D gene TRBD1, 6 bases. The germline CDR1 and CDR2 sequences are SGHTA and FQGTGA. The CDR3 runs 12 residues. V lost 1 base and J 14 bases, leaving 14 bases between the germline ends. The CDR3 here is CASSLIGGPSFF. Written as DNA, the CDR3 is TGTGCCAGCAGCTTAATTGGGGGCCCAAGCTTCTTT.

The CDR3 loop reads CASSLLKQGAGGYTF. DNA of the CDR3: TGTGCCAGCAGTTTACTTAAACAGGGGGCAGGAGGCTACACCTTC. The chain joins TRBV28 to TRBJ1-2; the match to TRBD1 covers 9 bases. The CDR3 runs 15 residues. V trimming: 2 bases; J trimming: 8 bases; junction bases outside the gene matches: 9. In germline, CDR1 is MDHEN, CDR2 SYDVKM.

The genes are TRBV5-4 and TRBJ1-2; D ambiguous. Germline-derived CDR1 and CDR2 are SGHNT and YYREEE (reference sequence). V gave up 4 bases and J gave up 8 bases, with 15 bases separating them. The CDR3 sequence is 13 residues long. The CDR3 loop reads CASSLPGPAGYTF. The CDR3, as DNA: TGTGCCAGCAGCCTGCCGGGCCCCGCGGGCTACACCTTC.

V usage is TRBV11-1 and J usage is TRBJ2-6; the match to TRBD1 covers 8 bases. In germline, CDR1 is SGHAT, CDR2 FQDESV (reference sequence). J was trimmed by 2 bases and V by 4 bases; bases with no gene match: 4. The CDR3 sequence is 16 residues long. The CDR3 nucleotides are TGTGCCAGCAGCTCGGACAGGGTGGCTGGGGCCAACGTCCTGACTTTC. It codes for CASSSDRVAGANVLTF. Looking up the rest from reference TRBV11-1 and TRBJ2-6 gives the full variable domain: EAEVAQSPRYKITEKSQAVAFWCDPISGHATLYWYRQILGQGPELLVQFQDESVVDDSQLPKDRFSAERLKGVDSTLKIQPAELGDSAMYLCASSSDRVAGANVLTFGAGSRLTVL.

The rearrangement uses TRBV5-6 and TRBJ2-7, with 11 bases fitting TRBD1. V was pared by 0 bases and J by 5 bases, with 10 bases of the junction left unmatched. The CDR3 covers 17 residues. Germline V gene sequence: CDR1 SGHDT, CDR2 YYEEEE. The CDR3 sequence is CASSLVGARTGGNEQYF. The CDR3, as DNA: TGTGCCAGCAGCTTGGTAGGGGCACGGACAGGGGGCAACGAGCAGTACTTC.

The CDR3 loop is CASRGAGNTQYF. CDR3 DNA sequence: TGCGCCAGCAGAGGGGCAGGAAATACGCAGTATTTT. This rearrangement joins TRBV10-1 to TRBJ2-3; D might be TRBD1 (5 bases). This CDR3 spans 12 amino acids. V gave up 6 bases and J gave up 7 bases, with 11 bases separating them. The germline gives CDR1 WNHNN, CDR2 SYGVQD (reference sequence).

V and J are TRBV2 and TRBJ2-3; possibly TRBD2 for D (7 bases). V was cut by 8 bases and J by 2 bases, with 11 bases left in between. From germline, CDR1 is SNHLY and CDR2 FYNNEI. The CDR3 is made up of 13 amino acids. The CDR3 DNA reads TGTGCCAGCGGGGGGGCGGTCACAGATACGCAGTATTTT. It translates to CASGGAVTDTQYF.

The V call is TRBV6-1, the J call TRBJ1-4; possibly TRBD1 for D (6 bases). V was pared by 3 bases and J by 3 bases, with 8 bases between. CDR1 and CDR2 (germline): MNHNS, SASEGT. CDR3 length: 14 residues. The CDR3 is CASSDRGANEKLFF. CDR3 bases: TGTGCCAGCAGTGACAGGGGCGCTAATGAAAAACTGTTTTTT.

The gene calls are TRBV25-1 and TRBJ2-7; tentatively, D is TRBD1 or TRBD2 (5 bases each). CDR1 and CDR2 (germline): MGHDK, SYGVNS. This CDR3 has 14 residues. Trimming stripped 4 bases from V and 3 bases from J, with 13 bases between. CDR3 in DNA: TGTGCCAGCAGTGGGGCAGGGACCCACTACGAGCAGTACTTC. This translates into CASSGAGTHYEQYF.

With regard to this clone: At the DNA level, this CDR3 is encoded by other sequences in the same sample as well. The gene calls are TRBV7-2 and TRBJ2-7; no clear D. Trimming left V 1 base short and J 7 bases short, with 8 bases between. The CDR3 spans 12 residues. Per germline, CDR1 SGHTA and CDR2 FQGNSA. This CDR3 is CASSLGEREQYF. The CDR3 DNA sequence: TGTGCCAGCAGCTTAGGTGAGAGGGAGCAGTACTTC.

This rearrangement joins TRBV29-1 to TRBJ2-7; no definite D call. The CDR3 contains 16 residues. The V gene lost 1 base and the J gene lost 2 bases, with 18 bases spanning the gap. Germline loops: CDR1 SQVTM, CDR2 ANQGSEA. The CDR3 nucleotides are TGCAGCGTTGAAGCAATAGACCTAAGGAGACCCTACGAGCAGTACTTC. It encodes CSVEAIDLRRPYEQYF.

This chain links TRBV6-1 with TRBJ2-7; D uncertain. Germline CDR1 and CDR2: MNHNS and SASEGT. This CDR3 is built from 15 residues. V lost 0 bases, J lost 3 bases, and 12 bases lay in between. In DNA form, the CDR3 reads TGTGCCAGCAGTGAAGCTCCTGGACGGGTCTACGAGCAGTACTTC. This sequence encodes CASSEAPGRVYEQYF.

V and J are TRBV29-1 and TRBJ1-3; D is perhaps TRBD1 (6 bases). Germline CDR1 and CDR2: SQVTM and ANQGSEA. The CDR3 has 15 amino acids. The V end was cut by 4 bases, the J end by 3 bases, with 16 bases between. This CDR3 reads CSVGYQGLSGNTIYF. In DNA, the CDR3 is TGCAGCGTTGGATATCAGGGGTTGAGTGGAAACACCATATATTTT. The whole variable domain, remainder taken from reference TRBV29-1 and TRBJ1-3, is SAVISQKPSRDICQRGTSLTIQCQVDSQVTMMFWYRQQPGQSLTLIATANQGSEATYESGFVIDKFPISRPNLTFSTLTVSNMSPEDSSIYLCSVGYQGLSGNTIYFGEGSWLTVV.

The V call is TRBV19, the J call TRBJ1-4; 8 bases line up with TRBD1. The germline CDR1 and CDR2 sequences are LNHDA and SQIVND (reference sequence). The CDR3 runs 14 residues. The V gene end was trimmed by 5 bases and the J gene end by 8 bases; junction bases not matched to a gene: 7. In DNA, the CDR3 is TGTGCCAGTAGTTTGGGACAGGTGGGGGAAAAACTGTTTTTT. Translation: CASSLGQVGEKLFF. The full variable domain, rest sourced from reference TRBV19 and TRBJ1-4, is DGGITQSPKYLFRKEGQNVTLSCEQNLNHDAMYWYRQDPGQGLRLIYYSQIVNDFQKGDIAEGYSVSREKKESFPLTVTSAQKNPTAFYLCASSLGQVGEKLFFGSGTQLSVL.

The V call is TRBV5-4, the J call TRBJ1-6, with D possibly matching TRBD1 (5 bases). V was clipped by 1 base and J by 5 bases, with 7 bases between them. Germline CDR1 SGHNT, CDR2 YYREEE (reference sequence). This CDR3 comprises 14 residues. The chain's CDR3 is CASSLLTDNSPLHF. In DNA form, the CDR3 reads TGTGCCAGCAGCTTGTTGACAGATAATTCACCCCTCCACTTT.

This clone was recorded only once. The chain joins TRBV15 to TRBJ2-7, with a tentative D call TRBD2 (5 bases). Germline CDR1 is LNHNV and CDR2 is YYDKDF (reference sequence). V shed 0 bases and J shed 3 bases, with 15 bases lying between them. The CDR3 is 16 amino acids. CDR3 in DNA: TGTGCCACCAGCAGAGATCTCAGCGGAAATCACTACGAGCAGTACTTC. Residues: CATSRDLSGNHYEQYF.

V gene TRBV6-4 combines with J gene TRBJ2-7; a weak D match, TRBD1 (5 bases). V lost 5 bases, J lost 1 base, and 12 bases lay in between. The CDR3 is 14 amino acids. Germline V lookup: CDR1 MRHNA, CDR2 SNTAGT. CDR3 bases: TGTGCCAGCAGTTATACGCAGGGTTCCTACGAGCAGTACTTC. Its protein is CASSYTQGSYEQYF.

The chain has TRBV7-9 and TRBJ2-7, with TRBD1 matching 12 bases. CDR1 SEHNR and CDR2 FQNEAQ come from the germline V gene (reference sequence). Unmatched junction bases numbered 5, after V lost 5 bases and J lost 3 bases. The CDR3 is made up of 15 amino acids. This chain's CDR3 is CASSLRDRGHYEQYF. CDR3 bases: TGTGCCAGCAGCCTACGGGACAGGGGGCACTACGAGCAGTACTTC.